The clone carrying this TCR beta chain was detected only once. Its matching antigen is unknown. The data were produced by immunoSEQ multiplex PCR, yet TCRdb's version contains in-frame clones alone and is incomplete. Found here are about 350,000 clones, around nine tenths of them singletons; the top ten hold about 11%. The treatment: some 20 received Ad26.COV2.S at low or high dose, single or two shots; several received placebo; per-sample allocation not given. Collection of the samples took place on day 63 after the first injection of vaccine or placebo. Wuhan-strain SARS-CoV-2 spike was expressed by the Ad26 vector that made up the vaccine. The source of the sample is a study of Ad26.COV2.S vaccination and SARS-CoV-2 variants. On the study more broadly: Sample donor was a member of the COV1001 Ad26.COV2.S trial arm. General study points: Similar non-spike TCR breadth was observed in recipients of vaccine and of placebo.

Trimming took off 5 bases at V and 2 bases at J, with 14 bases between the two ends. Germline V lookup: CDR1 SEHNR, CDR2 FQNEAQ (reference sequence). This CDR3 is built from 15 residues. V and J are TRBV7-9 and TRBJ2-3; D may be TRBD2 (6 bases). Material: peripheral blood, obtained in a trial of Ad26.COV2.S vaccine versus placebo. The TCR was taken from a person aged 18 to 59 who received the Ad26.COV2.S COVID-19 vaccine or a placebo. CDR3 amino acids: CASSPGTGVTDTQYF. As DNA, the CDR3 is TGTGCCAGCAGCCCCGGGACTGGAGTCACAGATACGCAGTATTTT.